This TCR beta chain came from a study of blood T cell repertoires in COVID-19. The length of the CDR3 is 17 residues. The germline V gene has CDR1 SGHVS and CDR2 FNYEAQ. V lost 5 bases to trimming and J lost 3 bases, with 20 bases between them. Assay: immunoSEQ multiplex PCR; the TCRdb copy retains only in-frame clones and omits some. The data contain 55,000 to 75,000 clones, 84% of them singletons. Sequenced material: peripheral blood. The source is a man older than 75 with COVID-19, enrolled during active disease. The J gene is TRBJ2-4, the V gene TRBV7-6; a possible D gene is TRBD1 (6 bases). The CDR3 DNA follows: TGTGCCAGCAGCCGACTTCCGACAGGATCGGGCAAAAACATTCAGTACTTC. Protein product: CASSRLPTGSGKNIQYF.